These 26 T cell receptor beta chains share one sample of origin, sequenced in a study of cytomegalovirus exposure and HLA in healthy donors. A multiplex PCR was run with 60 Vbeta primers and 13 Jbeta primers. Generated by immunoSEQ multiplex PCR, the TCRdb table keeps only in-frame clones and is missing some. The top ten hold roughly 1.2% of the sample, which has about 92,000 clones, about 85% seen once. The sequencing input was PBMCs. Receptors originate from a girl aged 2 to 10 in good health and CMV-seropositive.

The CDR3 coding sequence is TGTGCCTGGAGTGTTTTTTACTCTGGAAACACCATATATTTT. It translates to CAWSVFYSGNTIYF. The J gene is TRBJ1-3, the V gene TRBV30; D is uncertain. The V end was cut by 0 bases, the J end by 0 bases, with 6 bases between. The CDR3 has 14 residues. Germline V gives CDR1 GTSNPN, CDR2 SVGIG (reference sequence).

This chain connects TRBV5-1 to TRBJ2-3; 11 bases match TRBD2. Trimming at V came to 0 bases and at J to 4 bases, leaving 4 bases not matched to a gene. Germline V lookup: CDR1 SGHRS, CDR2 YFSETQ. This CDR3 has 16 amino acids. In DNA, the CDR3 is TGCGCCAGCAGCTTGGTACTAGCGGGAGAGGCAGATACGCAGTATTTT. Its protein is CASSLVLAGEADTQYF.

V and J are TRBV5-1 and TRBJ2-1; 9 bases fit TRBD1. Germline CDR1 and CDR2: SGHRS and YFSETQ. The V and J ends lost 5 bases and 0 bases, in that order; junction bases with no gene match: 6. CDR3 length: 16 residues. CDR3 nucleotide sequence: TGCGCCAGCAGATCCGGGACAGGGCTCTCCTACAATGAGCAGTTCTTC. This sequence encodes CASRSGTGLSYNEQFF.

The chain combines TRBV7-6 with TRBJ2-3; 7 bases are a match to TRBD2. CDR1 is SGHVS and CDR2 is FNYEAQ in the germline V gene. With V trimmed by 0 bases and J by 6 bases, 9 bases remained unmatched. The CDR3 has 16 amino acids. The CDR3 sequence is CASSLAQGGRKDTQYF. Here the CDR3 DNA reads TGTGCCAGCAGCTTAGCGCAAGGCGGGAGAAAGGATACGCAGTATTTT.

In its sample, this clone was seen once. The gene calls are TRBV6-5 and TRBJ1-3; D possibly corresponds to TRBD1 (6 bases). The CDR3 consists of 16 residues. Trimming left V 0 bases short and J 4 bases short, with 13 bases between. The V gene's germline CDR1 is MNHEY and CDR2 SVGAGI. The CDR3 sequence is CASSYSNQGSGNTIYF. The DNA for the CDR3 is TGTGCCAGCAGTTACTCGAATCAGGGGAGCGGAAACACCATATATTTT.

The chain joins TRBV5-4 to TRBJ1-1, with 10 bases lining up with TRBD1. V dropped 4 bases and J dropped 5; count of bases not matched to a gene: 14. This CDR3 comprises 17 residues. CDR1 and CDR2 from the germline V gene are SGHNT and YYREEE (reference sequence). The chain's CDR3 is CASSQDRGPERGTEAFF. The CDR3, as DNA: TGTGCCAGCAGCCAAGACAGGGGGCCTGAAAGGGGAACTGAAGCTTTCTTT. Complete variable domain (other parts from reference TRBV5-4 and TRBJ1-1): ETGVTQSPTHLIKTRGQQVTLRCSSQSGHNTVSWYQQALGQGPQFIFQYYREEENGRGNFPPRFSGLQFPNYSSELNVNALELDDSALYLCASSQDRGPERGTEAFFGQGTRLTVV.

A few counts support this clone. This chain links TRBV18 with TRBJ1-5; D gene uncertain. CDR1 KGHSH and CDR2 LQKENI come from the germline V gene. The CDR3 sequence is 14 residues long. With 5 bases removed from V and 7 bases from J, the gap between germline ends came to 15 bases. The CDR3 bases are TGTGCCAGCTCAGAATCCCCGGACTCGCAGCCCCAGCATTTT. It encodes CASSESPDSQPQHF.

The chain is built from TRBV7-9 and TRBJ1-2, with TRBD1 identical over 8 bases. From germline, CDR1 is SEHNR and CDR2 FQNEAQ (reference sequence). The ends lost 1 base at V and 8 bases at J; junction bases unmatched: 3. CDR3 length: 13 residues. The CDR3 DNA reads as TGTGCCAGCAGCTTAGTGGACAGGGTCGGCTACACCTTC. Translation gives CASSLVDRVGYTF.

The rearrangement links TRBV19 to TRBJ1-5, with TRBD1 identical over 8 bases. The J segment lost 0 bases and the V segment lost 7 bases, leaving 2 bases of the junction unmatched. The CDR3 is 14 amino acids. Per germline, CDR1 LNHDA and CDR2 SQIVND (reference sequence). CDR3 nucleotides: TGTGCCAGTACAGGGGGCCTTAGCAATCAGCCCCAGCATTTT. Encoded protein: CASTGGLSNQPQHF. The full variable domain, completed using reference TRBV19 and TRBJ1-5, is DGGITQSPKYLFRKEGQNVTLSCEQNLNHDAMYWYRQDPGQGLRLIYYSQIVNDFQKGDIAEGYSVSREKKESFPLTVTSAQKNPTAFYLCASTGGLSNQPQHFGDGTRLSIL.

V and J are TRBV7-9 and TRBJ2-7; 10 nucleotides match TRBD1. With 5 bases clipped from V and 3 bases from J, the junction kept 4 bases outside the gene matches. Germline lookup yields CDR1 SEHNR and CDR2 FQNEAQ (reference sequence). This CDR3 contains 14 residues. The CDR3 loop reads CASSDGQGVYEQYF. The CDR3 DNA reads TGTGCCAGCAGCGACGGACAGGGGGTCTACGAGCAGTACTTC.

J is TRBJ1-5 and V is TRBV5-5; D possibly corresponds to TRBD1 (5 bases). The CDR3 consists of 13 residues. The V and J ends lost 0 bases and 7 bases respectively, with 8 bases between them. The germline gives CDR1 SGHKS, CDR2 YYEKEE (reference sequence). The CDR3 bases are TGTGCCAGCAGCTTGGCCGGGGGGCAGCCCCAGCATTTT. Its protein product is CASSLAGGQPQHF.

The chain joins TRBV7-2 to TRBJ1-1; D might be TRBD1 (6 bases). V dropped 1 base and J dropped 8 bases, with 14 bases sitting between them. This CDR3 contains 14 residues. Germline loops: CDR1 SGHTA, CDR2 FQGNSA. In nucleotides, the CDR3 is TGTGCCAGCAGCTTAGGACCAGCTGGGGGCGAAGCTTTCTTT. Its protein product is CASSLGPAGGEAFF.

J is TRBJ2-7 and V is TRBV19; 11 bases agree with TRBD2. This CDR3 contains 13 residues. Germline V lookup: CDR1 LNHDA, CDR2 SQIVND (reference sequence). The junction had 0 bases not matched to a gene; V was cut back by 1 base and J by 7 bases. The CDR3 DNA reads as TGTGCCAGTAGTATAGGACTAGCGGGGGAGCAGTACTTC. Translation: CASSIGLAGEQYF.

The chain joins TRBV18 to TRBJ2-7; 16 nucleotides line up with TRBD2. The CDR3 is made up of 20 amino acids. After removal of 3 bases from V and 8 bases from J, the junction contained 19 bases not matched to a gene. Germline CDR1 KGHSH, CDR2 LQKENI. The CDR3 is CASSPLIGGTSGRESSQQYF. CDR3 sequence (DNA): TGTGCCAGCTCACCTCTGATCGGCGGGACTAGCGGGAGGGAAAGTTCTCAGCAGTACTTC.

This chain links TRBV4-2 with TRBJ2-3; D is possibly TRBD2 (6 bases). Germline V gives CDR1 LGHNA, CDR2 YNFKEQ. CDR3 length: 17 amino acids. V was shortened by 0 bases and J by 1 base, with 14 bases between the two germline ends. The CDR3 DNA is TGTGCCAGCAGCCAAGACGGTGGAGGGGTGGGCACAGATACGCAGTATTTT. Translated, it gives CASSQDGGGVGTDTQYF.

This rearrangement joins TRBV19 to TRBJ2-5; possible D gene TRBD1, 5 bases. The germline V and J ends were trimmed by 4 bases and 3 bases, with 15 bases remaining between them. The V gene's germline CDR1 is LNHDA and CDR2 SQIVND (reference sequence). This CDR3 has 15 residues. For the CDR3, the DNA is TGTGCCAGTAGTAGCGAAGGGGCGTTAAAAGAGACCCAGTACTTC. Amino acids: CASSSEGALKETQYF.

The chain combines TRBV9 with TRBJ2-7, with TRBD1 identical over 7 bases. This CDR3 spans 15 amino acids. Germline CDR1 reads SGDLS; CDR2 reads YYNGEE. Trimming took 2 bases from V and 2 from J; bases not matched to a gene: 7. The CDR3 DNA reads TGTGCCAGCAGCGTTGGTCGGGACAGACCCTACGAGCAGTACTTC. It codes for CASSVGRDRPYEQYF.

The chain links TRBV30 to TRBJ1-1, with D tentatively TRBD1 (5 bases). V dropped 3 bases and J dropped 5 bases, with 19 bases sitting between them. This CDR3 is built from 15 residues. Germline CDR1 GTSNPN, CDR2 SVGIG (reference sequence). CDR3 sequence reads: CAWSLHVGARTEAFF. The CDR3, as DNA: TGTGCCTGGAGCCTGCATGTAGGGGCGAGAACTGAAGCTTTCTTT.

The chain is built from TRBV6-5 and TRBJ2-7, with 7 bases fitting TRBD2. In germline, CDR1 is MNHEY, CDR2 SVGAGI. J lost 6 bases, V lost 6 bases, and 14 bases had no gene match. This CDR3 is 15 amino acids long. The CDR3 sequence: CASSLVGTTSREQYF. CDR3 DNA: TGTGCCAGCAGCCTAGTAGGGACTACCTCGCGCGAGCAGTACTTC.

V is TRBV27 and J is TRBJ2-2; TRBD2 matches 10 bases. Losses at the gene ends were 4 bases for V and 6 bases for J; bases not matched to a gene: 11. CDR1 MNHEY and CDR2 SMNVEV come from the germline V gene (reference sequence). The CDR3 extends over 17 amino acids. The CDR3 DNA sequence: TGTGCCAGCAGTTCCCTAGCGGGAGAATATAGGTCCGGGGAGCTGTTTTTT. This translates into CASSSLAGEYRSGELFF.

The CDR3 sequence is CATTKGSYEQYF. As DNA, the CDR3 is TGTGCCACCACAAAGGGGTCCTACGAGCAGTACTTC. The chain joins TRBV6-5 to TRBJ2-7, with TRBD1 as a possible D gene (5 bases). The V gene lost 10 bases and the J gene lost 1 base, with 11 bases spanning the gap. Per the germline V gene, CDR1 is MNHEY and CDR2 is SVGAGI. CDR3 length: 12 residues.

The V and J genes are TRBV7-2 and TRBJ2-7, with TRBD2 as a possible D gene (5 bases). The CDR3 contains 14 residues. Trimming took 1 base from V and 4 from J, leaving 11 bases between them. Germline CDR1 and CDR2: SGHTA and FQGNSA. CDR3 protein: CASSLGLSGYEQYF. In nucleotides, the CDR3 is TGTGCCAGCAGCTTAGGGTTGAGCGGTTACGAGCAGTACTTC.

The J gene is TRBJ2-7, the V gene TRBV28; D not resolved. Germline V CDR1 and CDR2: MDHEN, SYDVKM. This CDR3 contains 14 residues. Trimming left V 4 bases short and J 6 bases short, with 16 bases between. The CDR3 here is CASSSLLGASEQYF. The CDR3 DNA reads as TGTGCCAGCAGTTCCCTCCTTGGAGCTTCCGAGCAGTACTTC.

The chain couples TRBV6-1 to TRBJ1-1; no clear D gene. CDR3 size: 13 residues. Per germline, CDR1 MNHNS and CDR2 SASEGT. Trimming took 5 bases from V and 1 from J, leaving 8 bases between them. The CDR3: CASSYGPNTEAFF. CDR3 nucleotides: TGTGCCAGCAGTTATGGGCCGAACACTGAAGCTTTCTTT.

The chain recombines TRBV28 with TRBJ2-1, with 11 bases lining up with TRBD2. The CDR3 has 18 residues. CDR1 and CDR2 from the germline V gene are MDHEN and SYDVKM. J gave up 4 bases and V 2 bases, and 10 bases lay outside the gene matches. DNA of the CDR3: TGTGCCAGCAGTTTACGGGGATTACTAGCGGGGGATTACAATGAGCAGTTCTTC. Amino acids: CASSLRGLLAGDYNEQFF.

This chain links TRBV10-3 with TRBJ2-5; TRBD1 might be the D (5 bases). CDR3 length: 15 residues. Germline CDR1 and CDR2: ENHRY and SYGVKD. Trimming shortened V by 2 bases and J by 2 bases, and 12 bases separated the two germline ends. The CDR3 protein is CAISEKDTEQETQYF. For the CDR3, the DNA is TGTGCCATCAGTGAGAAGGACACGGAACAAGAGACCCAGTACTTC.